This T cell receptor (beta chain) was identified in a study of T cell clusters in autoimmune cytopenias. Study results and limitations: TRB repertoire shifts in secondary cytopenia and chronic lymphocytic leukemia mostly reflected lymphoma, not autoimmunity. The T cell clusters came from computational analysis alone and lack functional validation.

Comments on this clonotype: The target antigen is unknown.

TRB amplification used around 0.25 ug of peripheral blood genomic DNA. This CDR3 comprises 12 residues. TRB rearrangements were amplified by touch-down multiplex PCR with mixed TRB-A/B primers. Using the multiplex PCR reads, TCRdb records one entry per CDR3 protein without DNA. This listing includes approximately 14,000 distinct CDR3 sequences. Sequenced: peripheral blood. The TCR originated in a human donor with an autoimmune cytopenia or autoimmune hepatitis (not recorded which). The rearrangement uses TRBV12-3 or TRBV12-4 and TRBJ2-1; absent DNA, TCRdb's TRBD2 call cannot be checked. This CDR3 reads CASSRASDEQFF.